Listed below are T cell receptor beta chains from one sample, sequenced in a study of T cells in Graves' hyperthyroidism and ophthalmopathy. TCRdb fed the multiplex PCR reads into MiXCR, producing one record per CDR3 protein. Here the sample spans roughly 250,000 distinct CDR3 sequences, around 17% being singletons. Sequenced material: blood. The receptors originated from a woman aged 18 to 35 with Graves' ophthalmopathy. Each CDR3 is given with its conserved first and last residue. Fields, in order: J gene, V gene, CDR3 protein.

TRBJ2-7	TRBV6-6	CASSYGDTTYEQYF
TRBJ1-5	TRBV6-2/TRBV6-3	CASSPTGTTSQPQHF
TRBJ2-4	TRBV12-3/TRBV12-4	CASSLREDIQYF
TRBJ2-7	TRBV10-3	CAISEGGISYEQYF
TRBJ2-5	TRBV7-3	CASRMTSGKSTQYF
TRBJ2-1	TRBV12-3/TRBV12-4	CASSLQTRGWKFF
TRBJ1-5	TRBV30	CAWSEGGERNQPQHF
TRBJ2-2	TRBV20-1	CSARVAGGSQNTGELFF
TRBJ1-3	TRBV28	CASREHSDSQNTIYF
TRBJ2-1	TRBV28	CASRPTGNNEQFF